What follows are 17 T cell receptor beta chains derived from one specimen sequenced in a study of response to subunit inactivated influenza vaccine. TCRdb reprocessed the RT-PCR reads via MiXCR and lists one record per CDR3 protein. The sample consists of 150,000 to 200,000 distinct CDR3 sequences, about 9% of them appearing once. This specimen was non-naive T cells sorted from PBMCs, taken on the day of vaccination. The source of these receptors is a man aged 50 or older who received an inactivated influenza vaccine.

This clonotype was seen more than once but under ten times. This rearrangement joins TRBV4-3 to TRBJ2-1; D not certain. In germline, CDR1 is LGHNA, CDR2 YSLEER. The CDR3 spans 13 residues. V lost 4 bases and J lost 8, with 12 bases in between. CDR3 region: CASSLIRADEQFF. In DNA form, the CDR3 reads TGCGCCAGCAGCCTGATAAGGGCGGATGAGCAGTTCTTC.

This clonotype was observed many times. The rearrangement links TRBV12-3 or TRBV12-4 to TRBJ1-1, with unresolved D. CDR3 length equals 13 residues. Trimming cost V 4 bases and J 6 bases, with 12 bases left between them. The DNA of the CDR3 is TGTGCCAGCAGTTCCGGCGCAGGTCCTGAAGCTTTCTTT. Translating gives CASSSGAGPEAFF.

This clonotype was observed many times. The rearrangement joins TRBV7-3 to TRBJ2-1, with 11 positions matching TRBD2. J lost 7 bases, V lost 2 bases, and 10 bases had no gene match. The CDR3 has 17 residues. Germline CDR1 is SGHTA and CDR2 is FQGTGA. In DNA form, the CDR3 reads TGTGCCAGCAGCTTAGGCCCTACTAGCGGGAGACCGAATGAGCAGTTCTTC. This translates into CASSLGPTSGRPNEQFF.

This clonotype was counted ten times or more. V and J are TRBV12-3 or TRBV12-4 and TRBJ1-2, with TRBD1 matching over 9 bases. The V gene end was trimmed by 5 bases and the J gene end by 4 bases; junction bases not matched to a gene: 8. This CDR3 is 15 amino acids long. CDR3 nucleotides: TGTGCCAGCAGTCCCCGGACAGGGGAACCCTATGGCTACACCTTC. Its translation: CASSPRTGEPYGYTF.

This clonotype was detected only a few times. The chain carries TRBV20-1 and TRBJ2-7; possible D gene TRBD2, 5 bases. The V gene lost 6 bases and the J gene lost 1 base, with 22 bases spanning the gap. Looked up from germline, CDR1 is DFQATT and CDR2 is SNEGSKA (reference sequence). This CDR3 region has 16 residues. The CDR3 coding sequence is TGCAGTGCCCAAGGCCGGGGAAAGGTGCAATCCTACGAGCAGTACTTC. Amino acid sequence: CSAQGRGKVQSYEQYF.

This sequence joins TRBV20-1 and TRBJ2-7; 14 bases agree with TRBD2. The CDR3 is made up of 16 amino acids. Germline CDR1 reads DFQATT; CDR2 reads SNEGSKA (reference sequence). The junction had 5 bases not matched to a gene; V was cut back by 4 bases and J by 0 bases. The CDR3 loop reads CSATGTSGGSSYEQYF. As DNA, the CDR3 is TGCAGTGCTACCGGGACTAGCGGGGGCAGCTCCTACGAGCAGTACTTC.

This chain joins TRBV12-3 or TRBV12-4 and TRBJ1-1; unclear D gene. Trimming removed 7 bases from V and 6 bases from J, with 9 bases in between. CDR3 size: 11 residues. In DNA, the CDR3 is TGTGCCAGCACCCCGGGAGCTGAAGCTTTCTTT. It specifies CASTPGAEAFF.

This clonotype was observed many times. The rearrangement links TRBV29-1 to TRBJ2-6, with 12 bases lining up with TRBD1. In germline, CDR1 is SQVTM, CDR2 ANQGSEA. V shed 1 base and J 3 bases; nucleotides not matched to a gene: 13. This CDR3 has 20 amino acids. The chain's CDR3 is CSVEGVIGTGGYRGANVLTF. CDR3 coding DNA: TGCAGCGTTGAAGGTGTTATCGGGACAGGGGGCTATCGTGGGGCCAACGTCCTGACTTTC.

There are many counts of this clonotype. V and J are TRBV7-7 and TRBJ2-5, with 9 bases lining up with TRBD1. This CDR3 region has 15 residues. The germline V gene has CDR1 SSHAT and CDR2 FNYEAQ (reference sequence). V trimming: 1 base; J trimming: 5 bases; junction bases outside the gene matches: 5. The CDR3 spells CASSLGTGVMETQYF. For the CDR3, the DNA is TGTGCCAGCAGCTTAGGGACAGGGGTCATGGAGACCCAGTACTTC.

The genes are TRBV3-1 and TRBJ2-3; D perhaps matches TRBD1 (6 bases). V was clipped by 8 bases and J by 4 bases, with 19 bases between them. CDR3 size: 15 residues. Germline V gives CDR1 LGHDT, CDR2 YNNKEL (reference sequence). CDR3 nucleotides: TGTGCCAGCTGCAAACAGGGCCCTTGGGCAGATACGCAGTATTTT. Translated, it gives CASCKQGPWADTQYF.

This clonotype was detected only a few times. The chain combines TRBV3-1 with TRBJ1-2, with 8 bases aligning to TRBD1. J gave up 2 bases and V 0 bases, and 5 bases lay outside the gene matches. CDR1 and CDR2 from the germline V gene are LGHDT and YNNKEL (reference sequence). The CDR3 contains 16 residues. The CDR3 region is CASSQDWRQGNYGYTF. The DNA of the CDR3 is TGTGCCAGCAGCCAAGATTGGAGACAGGGGAACTATGGCTACACCTTC.

The table lists this clonotype with many counts. The V call is TRBV4-3, the J call TRBJ1-2; 9 bases are shared with TRBD1. CDR1 is LGHNA and CDR2 is YSLEER in the germline V gene. The CDR3 runs 16 residues. The J segment lost 5 bases and the V segment lost 0 bases, leaving 7 bases of the junction unmatched. CDR3 sequence (DNA): TGCGCCAGCAGCCAAGACGGGAACAGGGGGCCTTATGGCTACACCTTC. This encodes CASSQDGNRGPYGYTF.

The sample holds a few counts of this clonotype. The V call is TRBV25-1, the J call TRBJ2-2, with D maybe TRBD1 (5 bases). Deletions cut 6 bases from V and 5 bases from J, with 7 bases between. Looked up from germline, CDR1 is MGHDK and CDR2 is SYGVNS. There are 12 residues in the CDR3. The CDR3 region is CASSRTTGELFF. CDR3 sequence (DNA): TGTGCCAGCAGCCGGACAACCGGGGAGCTGTTTTTT.

This clonotype has at least ten counts. This rearrangement joins TRBV29-1 to TRBJ2-7, with 7 bases that match TRBD2. The CDR3 runs to 12 residues. V dropped 3 bases and J dropped 4; count of bases not matched to a gene: 3. Germline V CDR1 and CDR2: SQVTM, ANQGSEA. The CDR3 reads CSVDGGRYEQYF. DNA of the CDR3: TGCAGCGTTGACGGGGGGAGGTACGAGCAGTACTTC.

This clonotype was detected a few times. V gene TRBV7-9 combines with J gene TRBJ2-1; TRBD2 agrees at 11 bases. CDR1 and CDR2 (germline): SEHNR, FQNEAQ (reference sequence). V dropped 5 bases and J dropped 3; count of bases not matched to a gene: 6. The CDR3 is made up of 16 amino acids. The CDR3 nucleotides read TGTGCCAGCAGCGCCTCAACTAGCGGGGGCTACAATGAGCAGTTCTTC. Translated, it gives CASSASTSGGYNEQFF.

This chain joins TRBV12-3 or TRBV12-4 and TRBJ2-7; D is possibly TRBD2 (6 bases). The CDR3 sequence is 14 residues long. V lost 5 bases, J lost 5 bases, and 16 bases lay in between. CDR3 loop: CASSAGTSSDEQYF. The CDR3 DNA sequence: TGTGCCAGCAGTGCCGGGACTTCTTCCGACGAGCAGTACTTC.

This clonotype appeared a few times. The chain combines TRBV7-2 with TRBJ1-5; no clear D gene. The CDR3 runs to 13 residues. V lost 8 bases to trimming and J lost 4 bases, with 12 bases between them. Germline V gene lookup returns CDR1 SGHTA and CDR2 FQGNSA. The CDR3 loop reads CASATEANQPQHF. Here the CDR3 DNA reads TGTGCCAGCGCCACAGAGGCTAATCAGCCCCAGCATTTT.